The present entry profiles one T cell receptor (beta chain) with its context. Genomic DNA served as template for TCR beta VDJ and CDR3 profiling. TCRdb called the reads again in MiXCR, with one record for every CDR3 protein. This table holds more than 150,000 distinct CDR3 sequences, roughly half found once. These data are taken from a study of CD8+CD57+ T cells in acquired aplastic anemia. Individuals selected for sequencing had exhibited CD8+CD57+ cell expansion on flow cytometry. As a group, the patients uniformly had severe acquired aplastic anemia. Patient blood was sampled before any therapy had been received. The TCR comes from a human donor with aplastic anemia. Sequencing input: sorted CD4+, CD8+, or CD8+CD57+ T cells (not recorded which) from PBMCs.

The CDR3 region is CASSLGGSANTGELFF. CDR3 bases: TGTGCCAGCAGTTTAGGGGGCAGCGCGAACACCGGGGAGCTGTTTTTT. This chain connects TRBV2 to TRBJ2-2; TRBD1 aligns across 7 bases. CDR3 size: 16 residues. With V trimmed by 5 bases and J by 0 bases, 6 bases remained unmatched. Germline V gives CDR1 SNHLY, CDR2 FYNNEI.